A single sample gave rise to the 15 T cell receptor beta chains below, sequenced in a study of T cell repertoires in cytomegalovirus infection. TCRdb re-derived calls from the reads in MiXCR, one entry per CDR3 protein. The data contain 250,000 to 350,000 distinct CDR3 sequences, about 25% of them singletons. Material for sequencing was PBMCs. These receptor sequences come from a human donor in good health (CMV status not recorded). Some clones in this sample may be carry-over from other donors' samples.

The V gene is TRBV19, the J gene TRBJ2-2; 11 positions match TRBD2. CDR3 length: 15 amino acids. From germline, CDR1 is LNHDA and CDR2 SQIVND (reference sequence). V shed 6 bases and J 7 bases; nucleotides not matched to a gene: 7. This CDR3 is CASSELAGVIGELFF. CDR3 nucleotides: TGTGCCAGTAGCGAACTAGCGGGAGTGATCGGGGAGCTGTTTTTT.

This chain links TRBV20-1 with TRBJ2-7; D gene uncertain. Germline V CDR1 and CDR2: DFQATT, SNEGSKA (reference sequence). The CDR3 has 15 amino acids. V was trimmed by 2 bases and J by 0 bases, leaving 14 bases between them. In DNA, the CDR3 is TGCAGTGCTAGAATGGTGTTGAGCAACTCCTACGAGCAGTACTTC. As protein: CSARMVLSNSYEQYF.

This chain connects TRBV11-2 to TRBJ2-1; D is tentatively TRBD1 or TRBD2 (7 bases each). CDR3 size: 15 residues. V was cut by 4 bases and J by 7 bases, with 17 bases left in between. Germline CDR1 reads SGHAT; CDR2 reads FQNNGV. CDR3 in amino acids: CASSSLTGRGNEQFF. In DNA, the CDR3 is TGTGCCAGCAGCTCCCTGACAGGGAGGGGGAATGAGCAGTTCTTC.

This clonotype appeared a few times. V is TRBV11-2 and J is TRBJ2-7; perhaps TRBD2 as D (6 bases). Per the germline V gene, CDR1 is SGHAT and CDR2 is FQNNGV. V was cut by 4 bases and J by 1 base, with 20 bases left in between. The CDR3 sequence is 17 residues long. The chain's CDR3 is CASSSRWDGGNSYEQYF. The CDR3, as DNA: TGTGCCAGCAGCTCCAGGTGGGATGGAGGGAATTCCTACGAGCAGTACTTC.

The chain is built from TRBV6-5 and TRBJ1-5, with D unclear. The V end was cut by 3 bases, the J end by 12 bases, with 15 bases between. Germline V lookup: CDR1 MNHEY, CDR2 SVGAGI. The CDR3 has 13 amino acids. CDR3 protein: CASSYQNSGDQHF. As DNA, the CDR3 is TGTGCCAGCAGTTATCAAAATTCTGGGGACCAGCATTTT.

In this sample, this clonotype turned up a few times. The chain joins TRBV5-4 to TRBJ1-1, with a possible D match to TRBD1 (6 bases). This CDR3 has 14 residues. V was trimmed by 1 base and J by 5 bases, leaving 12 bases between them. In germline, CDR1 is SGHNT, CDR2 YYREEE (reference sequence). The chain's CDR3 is CASSLSRGGTEAFF. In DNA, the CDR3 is TGTGCCAGCAGCTTGAGCAGGGGAGGGACTGAAGCTTTCTTT.

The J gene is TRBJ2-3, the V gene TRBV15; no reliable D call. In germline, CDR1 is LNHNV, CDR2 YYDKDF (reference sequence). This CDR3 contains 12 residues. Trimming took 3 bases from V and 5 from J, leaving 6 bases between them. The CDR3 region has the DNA TGTGCCACCAGCAGGGTCTTAGATACGCAGTATTTT. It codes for CATSRVLDTQYF.

CDR3 DNA: TGTGCCAGCAGGTCCGGGACTACTGACAATGAGCAGTTCTTC. It translates to CASRSGTTDNEQFF. The chain combines TRBV2 with TRBJ2-1, with TRBD2 matching 7 bases. With 6 bases clipped from V and 5 bases from J, the junction kept 7 bases outside the gene matches. The CDR3 totals 14 residues. Looked up from germline, CDR1 is SNHLY and CDR2 is FYNNEI.

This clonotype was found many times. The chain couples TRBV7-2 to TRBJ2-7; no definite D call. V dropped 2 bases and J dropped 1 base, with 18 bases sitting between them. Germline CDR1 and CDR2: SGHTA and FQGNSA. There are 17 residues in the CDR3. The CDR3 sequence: CASSLFARRDQSYEQYF. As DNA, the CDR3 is TGTGCCAGCAGCTTATTCGCTCGAAGAGACCAATCCTACGAGCAGTACTTC.

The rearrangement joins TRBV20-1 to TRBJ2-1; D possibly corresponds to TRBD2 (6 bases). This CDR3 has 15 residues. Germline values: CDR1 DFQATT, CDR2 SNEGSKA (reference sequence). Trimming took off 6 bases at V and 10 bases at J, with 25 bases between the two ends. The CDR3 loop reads CSAPPYGRDGEEQFF. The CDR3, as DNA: TGCAGTGCGCCTCCTTATGGGCGGGACGGCGAAGAGCAGTTCTTC.

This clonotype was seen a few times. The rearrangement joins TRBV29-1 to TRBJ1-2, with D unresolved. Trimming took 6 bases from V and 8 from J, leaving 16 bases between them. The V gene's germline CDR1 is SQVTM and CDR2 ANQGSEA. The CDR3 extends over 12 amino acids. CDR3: CSVERLFSGYTF. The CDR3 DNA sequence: TGCAGCGTCGAGAGGCTCTTCTCGGGCTACACCTTC.

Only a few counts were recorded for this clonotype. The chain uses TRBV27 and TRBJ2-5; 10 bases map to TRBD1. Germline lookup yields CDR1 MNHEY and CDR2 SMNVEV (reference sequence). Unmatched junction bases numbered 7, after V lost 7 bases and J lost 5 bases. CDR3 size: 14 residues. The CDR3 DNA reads TGTGCCAGCATGGTCCCGGGACAGGGGGAGACCCAGTACTTC. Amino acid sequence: CASMVPGQGETQYF.

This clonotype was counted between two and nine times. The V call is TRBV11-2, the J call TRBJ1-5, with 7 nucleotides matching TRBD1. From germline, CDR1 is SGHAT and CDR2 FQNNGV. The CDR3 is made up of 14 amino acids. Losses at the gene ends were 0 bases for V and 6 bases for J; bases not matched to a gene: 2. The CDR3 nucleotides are TGTGCCAGCAGCTTAGACAGGGGGATTCAGCCCCAGCATTTT. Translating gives CASSLDRGIQPQHF.

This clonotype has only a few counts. The DNA of the CDR3 is TGTGCCAGCAGAAAAAGTAGCACCGGGGAGCTGTTTTTT. Protein sequence: CASRKSSTGELFF. The rearrangement joins TRBV6-2 or TRBV6-3 to TRBJ2-2, with D unresolved. Germline loops: CDR1 MNHEY, CDR2 SVGEGT. The CDR3 is 13 amino acids. V lost 6 bases, J lost 4 bases, and 9 bases lay in between.

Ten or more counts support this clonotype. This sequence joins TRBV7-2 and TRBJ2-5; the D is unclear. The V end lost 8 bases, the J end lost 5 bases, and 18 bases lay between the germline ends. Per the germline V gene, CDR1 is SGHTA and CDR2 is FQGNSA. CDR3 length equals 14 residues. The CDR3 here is CASRSTRQAETQYF. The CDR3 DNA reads TGTGCCAGCCGCTCCACCAGGCAGGCGGAGACCCAGTACTTC.